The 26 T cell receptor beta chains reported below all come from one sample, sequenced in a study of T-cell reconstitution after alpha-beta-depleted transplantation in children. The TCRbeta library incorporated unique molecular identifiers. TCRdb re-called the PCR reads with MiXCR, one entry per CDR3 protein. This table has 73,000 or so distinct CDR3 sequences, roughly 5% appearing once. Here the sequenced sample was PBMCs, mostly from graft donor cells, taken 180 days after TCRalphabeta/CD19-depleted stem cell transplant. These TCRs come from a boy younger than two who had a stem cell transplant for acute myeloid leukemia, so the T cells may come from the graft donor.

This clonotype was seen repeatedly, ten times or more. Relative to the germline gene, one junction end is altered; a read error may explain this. CDR3 region: CASSVADRGRAEAFF. The CDR3 coding sequence is TGTGCCAGCAGCGTAGCGGACAGGGGAAGGGCTGAAGCCTTCTTT. The chain couples TRBV9 to TRBJ1-1; 9 bases are a match to TRBD1. Germline V gene data show CDR1 as SGDLS and CDR2 as YYNGEE. The CDR3 is 15 amino acids.

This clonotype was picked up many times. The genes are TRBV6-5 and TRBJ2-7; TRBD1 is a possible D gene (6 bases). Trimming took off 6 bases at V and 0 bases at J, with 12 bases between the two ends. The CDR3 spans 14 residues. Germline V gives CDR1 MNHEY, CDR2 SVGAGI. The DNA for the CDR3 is TGTGCCAGCAGCAGGGGCGGTAGCTCCTACGAGCAGTACTTC. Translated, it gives CASSRGGSSYEQYF.

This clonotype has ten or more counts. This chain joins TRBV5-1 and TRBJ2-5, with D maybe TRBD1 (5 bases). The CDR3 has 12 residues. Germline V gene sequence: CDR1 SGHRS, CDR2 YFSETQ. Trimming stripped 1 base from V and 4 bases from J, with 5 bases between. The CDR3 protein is CASSLQGETQYF. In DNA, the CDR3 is TGCGCCAGCAGCTTGCAGGGAGAGACCCAGTACTTC.

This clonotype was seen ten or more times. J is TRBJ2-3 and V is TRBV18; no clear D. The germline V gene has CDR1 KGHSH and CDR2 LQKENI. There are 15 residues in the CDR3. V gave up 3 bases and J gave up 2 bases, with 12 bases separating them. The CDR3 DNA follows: TGTGCCAGCTCACCCCTCCTAGGATACACAGATACGCAGTATTTT. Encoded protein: CASSPLLGYTDTQYF.

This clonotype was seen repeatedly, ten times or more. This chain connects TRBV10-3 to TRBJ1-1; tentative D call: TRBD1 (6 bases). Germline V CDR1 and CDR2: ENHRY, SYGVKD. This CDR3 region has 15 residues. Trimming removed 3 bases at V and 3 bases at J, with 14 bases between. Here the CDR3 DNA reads TGTGCCATCAGTGACAGGGGTCGATCGGACACTGAAGCTTTCTTT. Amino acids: CAISDRGRSDTEAFF.

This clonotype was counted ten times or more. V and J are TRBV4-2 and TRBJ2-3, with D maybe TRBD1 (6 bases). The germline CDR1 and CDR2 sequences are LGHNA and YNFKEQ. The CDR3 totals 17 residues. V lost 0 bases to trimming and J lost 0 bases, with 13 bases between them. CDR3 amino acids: CASSQELGHLSTDTQYF. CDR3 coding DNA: TGTGCCAGCAGCCAAGAGTTGGGACACCTTAGCACAGATACGCAGTATTTT.

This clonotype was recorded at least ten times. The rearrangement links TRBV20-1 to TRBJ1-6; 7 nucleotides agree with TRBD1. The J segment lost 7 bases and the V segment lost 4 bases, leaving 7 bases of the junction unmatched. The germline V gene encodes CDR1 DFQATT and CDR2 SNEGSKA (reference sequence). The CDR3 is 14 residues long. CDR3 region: CSATGVTGNSPLHF. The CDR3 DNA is TGCAGTGCTACGGGTGTGACAGGGAATTCACCCCTCCACTTT.

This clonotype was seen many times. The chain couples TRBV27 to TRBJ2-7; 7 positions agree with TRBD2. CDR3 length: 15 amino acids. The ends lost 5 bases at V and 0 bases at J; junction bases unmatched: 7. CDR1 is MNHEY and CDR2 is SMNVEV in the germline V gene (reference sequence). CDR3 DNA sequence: TGTGCCAGCAGTCCCTGGGGGGGAAGCTCCTACGAGCAGTACGTC. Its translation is CASSPWGGSSYEQYV.

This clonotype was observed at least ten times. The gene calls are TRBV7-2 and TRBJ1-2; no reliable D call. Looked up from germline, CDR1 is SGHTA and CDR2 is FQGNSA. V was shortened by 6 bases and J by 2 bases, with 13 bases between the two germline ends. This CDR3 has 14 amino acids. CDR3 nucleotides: TGTGCCAGCAGGTTGAAGACGGAGAACTATGGCTACACCTTC. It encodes CASRLKTENYGYTF. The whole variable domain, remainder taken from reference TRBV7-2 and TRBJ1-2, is GAGVSQSPSNKVTEKGKDVELRCDPISGHTALYWYRQSLGQGLEFLIYFQGNSAPDKSGLPSDRFSAERTGGSVSTLTIQRTQQEDSAVYLCASRLKTENYGYTFGSGTRLTVV.

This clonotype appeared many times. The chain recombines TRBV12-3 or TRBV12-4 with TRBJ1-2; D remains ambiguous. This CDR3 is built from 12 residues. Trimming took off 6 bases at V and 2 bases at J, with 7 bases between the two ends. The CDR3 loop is CASSKDNYGYTF. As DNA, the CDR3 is TGTGCCAGCAGCAAGGACAACTATGGCTACACCTTC.

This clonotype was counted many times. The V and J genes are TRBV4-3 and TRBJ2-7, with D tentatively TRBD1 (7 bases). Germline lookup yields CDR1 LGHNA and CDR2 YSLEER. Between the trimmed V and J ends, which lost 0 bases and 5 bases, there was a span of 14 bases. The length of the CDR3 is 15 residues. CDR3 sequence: CASSQEEGAPDEQYF. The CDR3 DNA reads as TGCGCCAGCAGCCAAGAGGAGGGGGCCCCGGACGAGCAGTACTTC.

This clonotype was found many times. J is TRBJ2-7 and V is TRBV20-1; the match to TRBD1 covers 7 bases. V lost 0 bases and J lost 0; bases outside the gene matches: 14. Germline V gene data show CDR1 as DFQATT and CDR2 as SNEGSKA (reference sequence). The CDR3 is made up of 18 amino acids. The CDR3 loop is CSARDPELTGLLSYEQYF. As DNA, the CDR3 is TGCAGTGCTAGAGATCCAGAATTGACAGGGCTACTCTCCTACGAGCAGTACTTC.

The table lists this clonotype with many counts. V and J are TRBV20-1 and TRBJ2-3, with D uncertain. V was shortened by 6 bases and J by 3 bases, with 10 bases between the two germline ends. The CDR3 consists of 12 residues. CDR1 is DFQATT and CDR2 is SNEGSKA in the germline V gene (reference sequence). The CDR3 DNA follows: TGCAGTGCACCGGGTACTACAGATACGCAGTATTTT. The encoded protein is CSAPGTTDTQYF.

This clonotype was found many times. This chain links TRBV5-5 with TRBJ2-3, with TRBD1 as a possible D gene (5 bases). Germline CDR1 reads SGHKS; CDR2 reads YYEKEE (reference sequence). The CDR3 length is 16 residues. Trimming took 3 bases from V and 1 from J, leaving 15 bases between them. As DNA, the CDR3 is TGTGCCAGCAGCTCCGGTTGGCAGGGCCGCACAGATACGCAGTATTTT. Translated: CASSSGWQGRTDTQYF.

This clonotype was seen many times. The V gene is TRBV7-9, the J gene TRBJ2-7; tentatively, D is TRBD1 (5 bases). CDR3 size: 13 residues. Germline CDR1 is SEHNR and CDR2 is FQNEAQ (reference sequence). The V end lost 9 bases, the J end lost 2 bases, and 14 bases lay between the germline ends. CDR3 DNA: TGTGCCAGTAGGCTGGGGCGGACCTACGAGCAGTACTTC. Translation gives CASRLGRTYEQYF. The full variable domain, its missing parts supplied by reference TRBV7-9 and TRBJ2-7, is DTGVSQNPRHKITKRGQNVTFRCDPISEHNRLYWYRQTLGQGPEFLTYFQNEAQLEKSRLLSDRFSAERPKGSFSTLEIQRTEQGDSAMYLCASRLGRTYEQYFGPGTRLTVT.

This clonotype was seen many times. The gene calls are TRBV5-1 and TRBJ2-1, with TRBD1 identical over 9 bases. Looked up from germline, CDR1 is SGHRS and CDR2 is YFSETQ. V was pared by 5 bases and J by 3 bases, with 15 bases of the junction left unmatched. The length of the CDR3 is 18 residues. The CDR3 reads CASRPRGQGIGGYNEQFF. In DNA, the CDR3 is TGCGCCAGCAGACCCCGGGGACAGGGTATAGGGGGCTACAATGAGCAGTTCTTC. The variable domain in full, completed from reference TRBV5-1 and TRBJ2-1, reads KAGVTQTPRYLIKTRGQQVTLSCSPISGHRSVSWYQQTPGQGLQFLFEYFSETQRNKGNFPGRFSGRQFSNSRSEMNVSTLELGDSALYLCASRPRGQGIGGYNEQFFGPGTRLTVL.

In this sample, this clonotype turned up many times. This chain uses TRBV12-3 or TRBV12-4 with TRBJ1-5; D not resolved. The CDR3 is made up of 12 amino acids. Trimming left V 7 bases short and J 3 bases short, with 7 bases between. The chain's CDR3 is CASTESNQPQHF. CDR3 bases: TGTGCCAGCACAGAATCCAATCAGCCCCAGCATTTT.

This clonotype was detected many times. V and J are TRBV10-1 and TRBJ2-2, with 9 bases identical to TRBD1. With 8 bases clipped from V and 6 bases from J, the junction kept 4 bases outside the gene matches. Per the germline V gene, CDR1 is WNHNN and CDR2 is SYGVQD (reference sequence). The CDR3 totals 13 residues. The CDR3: CASGDRGAGELFF. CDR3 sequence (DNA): TGCGCCAGCGGCGACAGGGGGGCCGGGGAGCTGTTTTTT.

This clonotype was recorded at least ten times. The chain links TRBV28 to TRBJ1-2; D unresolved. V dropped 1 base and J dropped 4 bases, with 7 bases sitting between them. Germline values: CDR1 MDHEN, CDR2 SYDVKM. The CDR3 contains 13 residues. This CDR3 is CASSLLGGYGYTF. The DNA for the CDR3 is TGTGCCAGCAGTTTATTAGGCGGCTATGGCTACACCTTC.

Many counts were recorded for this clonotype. CDR3 coding DNA: TGTGCCAGCAGTGGGAGTAGCGGATACACCGGGGAGCTGTTTTTT. This codes for CASSGSSGYTGELFF. The V gene is TRBV2, the J gene TRBJ2-2; a possible D gene is TRBD2 (6 bases). CDR1 is SNHLY, CDR2 FYNNEI, per germline. V lost 4 bases, J lost 3 bases, and 12 bases lay in between. CDR3 length: 15 residues.

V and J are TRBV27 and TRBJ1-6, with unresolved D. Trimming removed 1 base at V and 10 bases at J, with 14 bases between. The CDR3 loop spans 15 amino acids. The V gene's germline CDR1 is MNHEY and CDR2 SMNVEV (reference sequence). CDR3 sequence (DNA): TGTGCCAGCAGTTTATGGCCAGGTACTTGGTCACCCCTCCACTTT. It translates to CASSLWPGTWSPLHF.

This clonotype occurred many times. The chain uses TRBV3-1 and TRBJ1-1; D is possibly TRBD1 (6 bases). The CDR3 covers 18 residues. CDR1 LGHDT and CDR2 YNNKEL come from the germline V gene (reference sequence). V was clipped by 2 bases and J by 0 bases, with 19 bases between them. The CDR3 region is CASSQFWPTGGVNTEAFF. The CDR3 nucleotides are TGTGCCAGCAGCCAATTCTGGCCGACAGGTGGGGTGAACACTGAAGCTTTCTTT.

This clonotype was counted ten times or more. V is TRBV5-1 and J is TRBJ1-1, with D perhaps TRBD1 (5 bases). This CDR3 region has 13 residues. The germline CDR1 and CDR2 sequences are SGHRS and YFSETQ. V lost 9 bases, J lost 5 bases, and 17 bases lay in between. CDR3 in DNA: TGCGCCACCGCGGGACCGCTAGGGACTGAAGCTTTCTTT. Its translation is CATAGPLGTEAFF.

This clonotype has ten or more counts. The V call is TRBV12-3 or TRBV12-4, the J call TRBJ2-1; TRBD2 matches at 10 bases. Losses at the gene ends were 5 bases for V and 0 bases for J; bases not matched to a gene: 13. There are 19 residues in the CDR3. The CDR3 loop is CASSASLAGAPLSYNEQFF. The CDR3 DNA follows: TGTGCCAGCAGTGCCTCCCTAGCGGGGGCCCCCCTCTCCTACAATGAGCAGTTCTTC.

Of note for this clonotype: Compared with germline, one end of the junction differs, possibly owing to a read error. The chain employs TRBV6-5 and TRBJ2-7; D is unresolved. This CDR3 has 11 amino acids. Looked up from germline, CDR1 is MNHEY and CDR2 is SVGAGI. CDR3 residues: CASSHSYEQYF. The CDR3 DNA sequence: TGTGCCAGCAGTCACTCCTACGAGCAGTACTTC.

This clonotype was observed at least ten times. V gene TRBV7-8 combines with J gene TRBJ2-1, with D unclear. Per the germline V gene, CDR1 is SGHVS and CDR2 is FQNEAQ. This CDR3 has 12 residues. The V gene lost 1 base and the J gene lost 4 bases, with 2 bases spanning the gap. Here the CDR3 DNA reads TGTGCCAGCAGCTTAGGATACAATGAGCAGTTCTTC. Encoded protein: CASSLGYNEQFF.